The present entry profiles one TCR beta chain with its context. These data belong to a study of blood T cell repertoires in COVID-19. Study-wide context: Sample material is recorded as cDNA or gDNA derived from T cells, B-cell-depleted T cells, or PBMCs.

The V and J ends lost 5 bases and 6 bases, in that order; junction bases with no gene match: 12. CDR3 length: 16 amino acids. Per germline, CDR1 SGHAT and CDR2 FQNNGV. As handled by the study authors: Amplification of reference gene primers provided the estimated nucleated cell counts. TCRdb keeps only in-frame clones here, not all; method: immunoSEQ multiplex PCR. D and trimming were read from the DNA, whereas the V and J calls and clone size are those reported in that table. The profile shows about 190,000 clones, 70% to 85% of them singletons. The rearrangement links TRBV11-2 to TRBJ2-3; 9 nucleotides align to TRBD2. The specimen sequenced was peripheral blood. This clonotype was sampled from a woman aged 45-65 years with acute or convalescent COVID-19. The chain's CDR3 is CASSPAWGGREDTQYF. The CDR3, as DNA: TGTGCCAGCAGCCCGGCCTGGGGCGGGAGGGAGGATACGCAGTATTTT.